These 8 T cell receptor beta chains originate from one sample sequenced in a study of blood T cell repertoires in COVID-19. Assay used: immunoSEQ multiplex PCR; TCRdb lists only in-frame clones, some missing. Of about 150,000 clones listed, 84% are singletons. The source material was peripheral blood. The source is a human donor in a cohort sampled during active COVID-19.

The chain uses TRBV5-1 and TRBJ2-5; D not resolved. Germline lookup yields CDR1 SGHRS and CDR2 YFSETQ. Trimming left V 6 bases short and J 5 bases short, with 20 bases between. The CDR3 loop spans 15 amino acids. The CDR3 sequence: CASKNVGLFGETQYF. The CDR3 bases are TGCGCCAGCAAAAATGTGGGCTTATTTGGGGAGACCCAGTACTTC. The whole variable domain, remainder taken from reference TRBV5-1 and TRBJ2-5, is KAGVTQTPRYLIKTRGQQVTLSCSPISGHRSVSWYQQTPGQGLQFLFEYFSETQRNKGNFPGRFSGRQFSNSRSEMNVSTLELGDSALYLCASKNVGLFGETQYFGPGTRLLVL.

V usage is TRBV27 and J usage is TRBJ2-7; the D gene is possibly TRBD2 (6 bases). The CDR3 extends over 13 amino acids. V was shortened by 3 bases and J by 4 bases, with 10 bases between the two germline ends. Germline values: CDR1 MNHEY, CDR2 SMNVEV (reference sequence). CDR3 in DNA: TGTGCCAGCAGTTTCGCGGGACTGTACGAGCAGTACGTC. Translated: CASSFAGLYEQYV.

The rearrangement uses TRBV5-6 and TRBJ2-4, with D unclear. Trimming removed 3 bases from V and 3 bases from J, with 13 bases in between. The length of the CDR3 is 15 residues. Germline V gene data show CDR1 as SGHDT and CDR2 as YYEEEE. Here the CDR3 reads CASSSRQSSKNIQYF. The CDR3 bases are TGTGCCAGCAGCTCTCGGCAATCTAGCAAAAACATTCAGTACTTC.

The chain uses TRBV24-1 and TRBJ2-1; 12 bases fit TRBD2. From germline, CDR1 is KGHDR and CDR2 SFDVKD. V shed 4 bases and J 8 bases; nucleotides not matched to a gene: 20. The CDR3 has 20 residues. CDR3 DNA: TGTGCCACCAGTGACCCGGGACTAGCGGGCCAATGGTCCAGGACGGATGAGCAGTTCTTC. The encoded protein is CATSDPGLAGQWSRTDEQFF.

CDR3 protein: CASSLRGTDTQYF. The CDR3, as DNA: TGCGCCAGCAGCCTTCGCGGCACAGATACGCAGTATTTT. V usage is TRBV5-1 and J usage is TRBJ2-3; D ambiguous. The CDR3 consists of 13 residues. V was cut by 4 bases and J by 1 base, with 7 bases left in between. Germline CDR1 reads SGHRS; CDR2 reads YFSETQ.

This clone was seen only once. The V gene is TRBV11-1, the J gene TRBJ1-1, with 10 bases that match TRBD1. The CDR3 totals 16 residues. With V trimmed by 3 bases and J by 0 bases, 4 bases remained unmatched. From germline, CDR1 is SGHAT and CDR2 FQDESV (reference sequence). CDR3 DNA: TGTGCCAGCAGCTTCGGGACAGGGGTCATGAACACTGAAGCTTTCTTT. Amino acid sequence: CASSFGTGVMNTEAFF. Filled out from reference TRBV11-1 and TRBJ1-1, the complete variable domain reads EAEVAQSPRYKITEKSQAVAFWCDPISGHATLYWYRQILGQGPELLVQFQDESVVDDSQLPKDRFSAERLKGVDSTLKIQPAELGDSAMYLCASSFGTGVMNTEAFFGQGTRLTVV.

V usage is TRBV4-2 and J usage is TRBJ1-1; D is unclear. Germline V lookup: CDR1 LGHNA, CDR2 YNFKEQ. Trimming removed 0 bases from V and 1 base from J, with 6 bases in between. This CDR3 has 14 residues. The CDR3 nucleotides read TGTGCCAGCAGCCAAGATCTGGCGAACACTGAAGCTTTCTTT. The encoded protein is CASSQDLANTEAFF.

The rearrangement uses TRBV6-6 and TRBJ2-2; a weak D match, TRBD2 (5 bases). V was clipped by 6 bases and J by 5 bases, with 16 bases between them. The CDR3 runs 15 residues. CDR1 MNHNY and CDR2 SVGAGI come from the germline V gene (reference sequence). CDR3 sequence reads: CASSPQRSGTGELFF. DNA for the CDR3: TGTGCCAGCAGCCCGCAGAGGTCGGGGACCGGGGAGCTGTTTTTT.